The 19 T cell receptor beta chains listed next were all sequenced from one sample in a study of cytomegalovirus exposure and HLA in healthy donors. This PCR relied on a set of 60 Vbeta primers and 13 Jbeta primers. The data were produced by immunoSEQ multiplex PCR, yet TCRdb's version contains in-frame clones alone and is incomplete. The table includes about 95,000 clones, approximately 72% detected once. Input material: PBMCs. These receptors originate from a woman aged 40 to 50 in good health and CMV-seropositive.

The chain combines TRBV4-2 with TRBJ2-2; 9 bases are a match to TRBD2. After removal of 1 base from V and 5 bases from J, the junction contained 5 bases not matched to a gene. The CDR3 has 16 amino acids. Per the germline V gene, CDR1 is LGHNA and CDR2 is YNFKEQ. The CDR3 is CASSQVAGEGTGELFF. In DNA, the CDR3 is TGTGCCAGCAGCCAAGTAGCGGGAGAGGGGACCGGGGAGCTGTTTTTT.

The chain has TRBV6-5 and TRBJ2-7; 8 bases agree with TRBD2. With V trimmed by 5 bases and J by 0 bases, 6 bases remained unmatched. CDR3 length equals 15 residues. The V gene's germline CDR1 is MNHEY and CDR2 SVGAGI. DNA for the CDR3: TGTGCCAGCAGTGTCTCCGGGACTAGCTCCTACGAGCAGTACTTC. This codes for CASSVSGTSSYEQYF.

This rearrangement joins TRBV7-6 to TRBJ2-5; D possibly corresponds to TRBD1 (6 bases). Germline-derived CDR1 and CDR2 are SGHVS and FNYEAQ. V was cut by 4 bases and J by 2 bases, with 23 bases left in between. The CDR3 runs 18 residues. This CDR3 reads CASSSVGWGQLRQETQYF. The DNA of the CDR3 is TGTGCCAGCAGCTCGGTGGGGTGGGGACAACTGAGACAAGAGACCCAGTACTTC.

This clone was seen only a few times. The chain uses TRBV5-1 and TRBJ1-2; possibly TRBD1 for D (6 bases). This CDR3 spans 15 amino acids. Trimming left V 0 bases short and J 2 bases short, with 11 bases between. Germline V lookup: CDR1 SGHRS, CDR2 YFSETQ. In nucleotides, the CDR3 is TGCGCCAGCAGCTTGGACCCTCAGGGGAACTATGGCTACACCTTC. It specifies CASSLDPQGNYGYTF.

A few counts support this clone. The chain employs TRBV5-4 and TRBJ1-1; D may be TRBD1 (6 bases). Germline lookup yields CDR1 SGHNT and CDR2 YYREEE (reference sequence). The CDR3 totals 14 residues. V gave up 0 bases and J gave up 6 bases, with 12 bases separating them. CDR3 DNA: TGTGCCAGCAGCTTGGAACAGGGTTTGTCTGAAGCTTTCTTT. Translating it yields CASSLEQGLSEAFF.

The V call is TRBV23-1, the J call TRBJ2-7; D remains unclear. TRBV23-1 qualifies as an ORF whose function is uncertain. The CDR3 has 13 amino acids. Trimming took off 0 bases at V and 2 bases at J, with 5 bases between the two ends. CDR3 in DNA: TGCGCCAGCAGTCAATCCGAGGCCTACGAGCAGTACTTC. This gives the protein CASSQSEAYEQYF.

The CDR3 region has the DNA TGTGCCAGCAGTGACAGCGGTTCAAATCAGCCCCAGCATTTT. It specifies CASSDSGSNQPQHF. The chain couples TRBV2 to TRBJ1-5; D is uncertain. The V end was cut by 3 bases, the J end by 4 bases, with 10 bases between. There are 14 residues in the CDR3. Germline CDR1 SNHLY, CDR2 FYNNEI.

The sample holds many counts of this clone. This chain connects TRBV7-3 to TRBJ1-1, with TRBD1 as a possible D gene (5 bases). CDR3 length: 13 amino acids. Germline V gene sequence: CDR1 SGHTA, CDR2 FQGTGA. The ends were cut back, 5 bases at V and 3 bases at J, with 10 bases in the middle. The CDR3 region is CASSAQGDTEAFF. CDR3 nucleotides: TGTGCCAGCAGCGCCCAAGGGGACACTGAAGCTTTCTTT.

The sample holds one count of this clone. The J gene is TRBJ2-2, the V gene TRBV2; the D gene is possibly TRBD2 (7 bases). The CDR3 totals 12 residues. V lost 7 bases and J 7 bases, leaving 10 bases between the germline ends. Per the germline V gene, CDR1 is SNHLY and CDR2 is FYNNEI. CDR3 sequence: CASKGEGGELFF. The CDR3 DNA reads as TGTGCCAGCAAGGGGGAGGGCGGGGAGCTGTTTTTT.

This chain joins TRBV5-1 and TRBJ2-3; 14 positions agree with TRBD2. This CDR3 is built from 17 residues. The V and J ends lost 4 bases and 5 bases, in that order; junction bases with no gene match: 9. CDR1 SGHRS and CDR2 YFSETQ come from the germline V gene. In DNA form, the CDR3 reads TGCGCCAGCAGCGTTGGGACTAGCGGGGGCCCCGAAGATACGCAGTATTTT. Translated, it gives CASSVGTSGGPEDTQYF. Looking up the rest from reference TRBV5-1 and TRBJ2-3 gives the full variable domain: KAGVTQTPRYLIKTRGQQVTLSCSPISGHRSVSWYQQTPGQGLQFLFEYFSETQRNKGNFPGRFSGRQFSNSRSEMNVSTLELGDSALYLCASSVGTSGGPEDTQYFGPGTRLTVL.

The chain combines TRBV4-2 with TRBJ2-7; 9 nucleotides line up with TRBD1. The CDR3 sequence is 17 residues long. Looked up from germline, CDR1 is LGHNA and CDR2 is YNFKEQ. The V gene end was trimmed by 4 bases and the J gene end by 3 bases; junction bases not matched to a gene: 13. The CDR3 region is CASSPLTPRQGVYEQYF. CDR3 bases: TGTGCCAGCAGCCCACTGACCCCCCGACAGGGGGTCTACGAGCAGTACTTC.

V is TRBV6-5 and J is TRBJ1-3; D is perhaps TRBD1 (5 bases). This CDR3 contains 16 residues. Germline loops: CDR1 MNHEY, CDR2 SVGAGI. With 1 base removed from V and 0 bases from J, the gap between germline ends came to 10 bases. The CDR3 loop is CASSYYSDNSGNTIYF. The DNA for the CDR3 is TGTGCCAGCAGTTACTATTCGGACAACTCTGGAAACACCATATATTTT.

Many counts were recorded for this clone. V and J are TRBV6-6 and TRBJ1-1, with D hard to call. CDR1 MNHNY and CDR2 SVGAGI come from the germline V gene (reference sequence). The CDR3 is 12 amino acids. Trimming stripped 6 bases from V and 1 base from J, with 6 bases between. Here the CDR3 reads CASRPRNTEAFF. CDR3 in DNA: TGTGCCAGCAGACCCAGGAACACTGAAGCTTTCTTT.

This clone has only one observation. The chain carries TRBV15 and TRBJ1-2, with 8 bases lining up with TRBD1. J gave up 8 bases and V 3 bases, and 5 bases lay outside the gene matches. The CDR3 spans 13 residues. Germline CDR1 and CDR2: LNHNV and YYDKDF (reference sequence). The CDR3 loop reads CATSRTGVWGYTF. The CDR3 coding sequence is TGTGCCACCAGCAGGACAGGGGTCTGGGGCTACACCTTC.

The CDR3 sequence: CASSSGRSTEAFF. The DNA for the CDR3 is TGTGCCAGCTCATCAGGGCGGAGCACTGAAGCTTTCTTT. The chain joins TRBV18 to TRBJ1-1; TRBD1 might be the D (5 bases). This CDR3 comprises 13 residues. V was pared by 5 bases and J by 4 bases, with 11 bases between. CDR1 and CDR2 (germline): KGHSH, LQKENI.

This chain connects TRBV6-6 to TRBJ1-1, with D possibly being TRBD1 (6 bases). CDR1 and CDR2 from the germline V gene are MNHNY and SVGAGI (reference sequence). The ends were cut back, 5 bases at V and 7 bases at J, with 17 bases in the middle. The CDR3 loop spans 14 amino acids. This CDR3 is CASSRTGTGIEAFF. The CDR3 coding sequence is TGTGCCAGCAGTCGAACAGGGACGGGGATTGAAGCTTTCTTT.

This chain links TRBV10-3 with TRBJ2-5; no reliable D call. Germline V lookup: CDR1 ENHRY, CDR2 SYGVKD. CDR3 length equals 13 residues. The germline V and J ends were trimmed by 4 bases and 3 bases, with 9 bases remaining between them. CDR3 region: CAISGGGKETQYF. The CDR3 DNA reads TGTGCCATCAGTGGAGGCGGAAAAGAGACCCAGTACTTC.

The V and J genes are TRBV7-9 and TRBJ2-5; D remains ambiguous. Germline values: CDR1 SEHNR, CDR2 FQNEAQ (reference sequence). The CDR3 has 15 amino acids. V was shortened by 5 bases and J by 1 base, with 14 bases between the two germline ends. DNA of the CDR3: TGTGCCAGCAGCCTCCGCCCCAGGCCCCAAGAGACCCAGTACTTC. Translating it yields CASSLRPRPQETQYF.

This rearrangement joins TRBV29-1 to TRBJ1-2; D is unclear. Between the trimmed V and J ends, which lost 3 bases and 4 bases, there was a span of 3 bases. CDR3 length: 10 amino acids. Germline CDR1 and CDR2: SQVTM and ANQGSEA. The CDR3 reads CSVDSYGYTF. The CDR3 DNA sequence: TGCAGCGTTGACAGCTATGGCTACACCTTC.